The rows below give T cell receptor beta chains drawn from one sample of a study of T cells in localized non-small cell lung cancer. The table came from immunoSEQ multiplex PCR; TCRdb's copy has only in-frame clones and leaves some out. The sample consists of approximately 41,000 clones, about 88% of them appearing once. The source was peripheral blood, collected before any cancer treatment. All receptors derive from a woman between 18 and 50 years old with stage III lung adenocarcinoma. Both conserved end residues are part of each CDR3. Fields, in order: J gene, V gene, CDR3 protein.

TRBJ2-1 TRBV7-3 CASSLMGLGAYEQFF
TRBJ1-2 TRBV20-1 CSAQGGGYTF
TRBJ2-2 TRBV2 CASRGTENTGELFF
TRBJ2-1 TRBV4-1 CASSDGSEQFF
TRBJ1-5 TRBV6-6 CASSRNQDNNQPQHF
TRBJ1-1 TRBV5-1 CASSLVGTGTEAFF
TRBJ2-7 TRBV5-1 CASSPRLADSYEQYF
TRBJ2-1 TRBV27 CASSLSGDRQYNEQFF
TRBJ2-5 TRBV30 CAWSTLAEWETQYF
TRBJ1-5 TRBV11-1 CASSEDNNQPQHF
TRBJ1-5 TRBV7-8 CASSLNSGGSNQPQHF
TRBJ1-1 TRBV6-1 CACQLEVVGTEAFF
TRBJ2-3 TRBV9 CASSVYGGGTDTQYF
TRBJ2-3 TRBV7-9 CASSTSGATDTQYF
TRBJ1-2 TRBV6-6 CASRTGDYGYTF
TRBJ2-1 TRBV23-1 CASSQSSRGEFF
TRBJ1-1 TRBV6-4 CAIPRSDRVWSEAFF
TRBJ1-1 TRBV6-6 CASSLGQANTEAFF
TRBJ1-1 TRBV2 CASTLRRDRVAEAFF
TRBJ2-1 TRBV11-3 CASSLGQGKTNEQFF
TRBJ1-1 TRBV9 CASSTEGEVGTEAFF
TRBJ2-5 TRBV2 CASILEETQYF
TRBJ2-7 TRBV28 CASSSSYEQYF
TRBJ1-1 TRBV19 CASSIAVNTEAFF
TRBJ1-2 TRBV18 CASSPSGNYGYTF
TRBJ2-3 TRBV4-1 CASRAGRGAAASTDTQYF
TRBJ2-5 TRBV2 CAARGLSETQYF
TRBJ1-1 TRBV21-1 CASSKPPDRALNTEAFF
TRBJ2-7 TRBV5-6 CASSLGGVPYEQYF
TRBJ1-1 TRBV19 CASSTTRDGDTEAFF
TRBJ1-5 TRBV15 CATSRSTGRAEPQHF
TRBJ1-2 TRBV2 CASSRGFDYDYTF
TRBJ2-3 TRBV7-3 CASSFSPSTDTQYF
TRBJ1-5 TRBV4-1 CASSQGPYSNQPQHF
TRBJ1-2 TRBV7-9 CASSLGQGGSNYGYTF
TRBJ1-4 TRBV6-4 CASIIGTDEKLFF
TRBJ1-2 TRBV11-2 CASSLGELDGYGYTF
TRBJ2-5 TRBV14 CASSPLGVYQETQYF
TRBJ1-6 TRBV14 CASSQINSPLHF
TRBJ1-2 TRBV6-5 CASREGRNYGYTF
TRBJ2-5 TRBV30 CASTGGTQYF
TRBJ2-3 TRBV30 CAWSKVADTQYF
TRBJ1-1 TRBV11-2 CASSLVTGVGTEAFF
TRBJ2-5 TRBV18 CASSPQVHKETQYF
TRBJ1-1 TRBV7-9 CASSLELRSTEAFF
TRBJ2-1 TRBV6-5 CASSYRGDTYNEQFF